These T cell receptor beta chains were read from a single sample in a study of T cells in tuberculosis. Method: immunoSEQ multiplex PCR; TCRdb's copy keeps in-frame clones and lacks some. The sample consists of tens of thousands of clones, approximately 94% of them appearing once. The specimen sequenced was PBMCs. These TCRs come from a donor aged 10 to 29 with latent tuberculosis or without tuberculosis infection. CDR3s include the opening cysteine and the closing phenylalanine or tryptophan. D genes are given only for firm matches. Clone size, where shown, is once, few, many, or a class for clones that have expanded.

clone_size,d_call,v_call,j_call,cdr3_aa,cdr3_nt
NA,NA,TRBV27,TRBJ2-7,CASTLGAGSSEQYF,TGTGCCAGCACCCTGGGGGCAGGGTCTAGCGAGCAGTACTTC
NA,NA,TRBV19,TRBJ2-3,CASRPAGADTQYF,TGTGCCAGTAGGCCCGCAGGCGCAGATACGCAGTATTTT
NA,TRBD2,TRBV7-2,TRBJ2-1,CASSLTSAAYNEQFF,TGTGCCAGCAGCCTCACTAGCGCCGCCTACAATGAGCAGTTCTTC
NA,NA,TRBV29-1,TRBJ2-7,CSVETTSSSYEQYF,TGCAGCGTTGAGACAACTTCCAGCTCCTACGAGCAGTACTTC
NA,NA,TRBV6-1,TRBJ1-1,CASSEGSGWLNTEAFF,TGTGCCAGCAGTGAAGGGTCAGGGTGGTTGAACACTGAAGCTTTCTTT
NA,NA,TRBV10-3,TRBJ1-3,CAIRISSPGNTIYF,TGTGCCATCAGGATCAGTAGCCCTGGAAACACCATATATTTT
NA,NA,TRBV29-1,TRBJ2-7,CSVDGDYEQYF,TGCAGCGTTGACGGAGACTACGAGCAGTACTTC
NA,TRBD1,TRBV27,TRBJ2-3,CASSFFGAGGVDTQYF,TGTGCCAGCAGTTTTTTTGGGGCAGGGGGCGTAGATACGCAGTATTTT
few,NA,TRBV29-1,TRBJ1-1,CSVSDRLNTEAFF,TGCAGCGTCTCTGACAGATTGAACACTGAAGCTTTCTTT
NA,TRBD1,TRBV19,TRBJ1-5,CASSITGTGIQPQHF,TGTGCCAGTAGTATAACGGGGACAGGGATTCAGCCCCAGCATTTT
NA,TRBD2,TRBV27,TRBJ2-1,CASSPLAGGKGDEQFF,TGTGCCAGCAGTCCCTTAGCGGGAGGGAAAGGGGATGAGCAGTTCTTC
NA,NA,TRBV7-9,TRBJ1-1,CASSPAWTAEAFF,TGTGCCAGCAGCCCGGCATGGACAGCTGAAGCTTTCTTT
NA,NA,TRBV5-5,TRBJ2-7,CASSTNQGLGQYF,TGTGCCAGCAGCACCAACCAGGGGTTAGGCCAGTACTTC
NA,TRBD1,TRBV2,TRBJ1-5,CTSSGTGGDQPQHF,TGTACCAGCAGTGGGACAGGGGGCGATCAGCCCCAGCATTTT
once,NA,TRBV5-4,TRBJ2-1,CASSLAVGRADNEQFF,TGTGCCAGCAGCTTGGCAGTTGGGCGGGCCGACAATGAGCAGTTCTTC
once,TRBD2,TRBV7-3,TRBJ2-1,CASSSGLALRHEQFF,TGTGCCAGCAGCTCGGGACTAGCGCTAAGGCATGAGCAGTTCTTC
NA,NA,TRBV27,TRBJ2-3,CASSLRRGLTDTQYF,TGTGCCAGCAGCCTGAGGCGGGGGCTCACAGATACGCAGTATTTT
NA,NA,TRBV10-1,TRBJ2-7,CASSESTGYYEQYF,TGCGCCAGCAGTGAGTCGACAGGATACTACGAGCAGTACTTC
NA,NA,TRBV27,TRBJ1-5,CASSPLGRFRNQPQHF,TGTGCCAGCAGCCCTCTAGGAAGGTTTAGGAATCAGCCCCAGCATTTT
NA,NA,TRBV6-5,TRBJ1-3,CASSSSVSGNTIYF,TGTGCCAGCAGTTCGTCGGTCTCTGGAAACACCATATATTTT
NA,TRBD2,TRBV5-1,TRBJ2-1,CASSLTSGRSYNEQFF,TGCGCCAGCAGCCTAACTAGCGGGAGATCCTACAATGAGCAGTTCTTC
NA,TRBD2,TRBV28,TRBJ2-5,CASSPFIAGGRGTQYF,TGTGCCAGCAGTCCATTTATAGCGGGGGGTAGGGGAACCCAGTACTTC
NA,TRBD2,TRBV4-1,TRBJ2-5,CASSLSGEGRLETQYF,TGCGCCAGCAGCCTCTCCGGGGAGGGCAGGTTGGAGACCCAGTACTTC
NA,NA,TRBV7-8,TRBJ2-2,CASSPNRIGAGELFF,TGTGCCAGCAGCCCAAACAGAATAGGGGCCGGGGAGCTGTTTTTT
NA,TRBD1,TRBV4-1,TRBJ1-5,CASSQLGQGRQPQHF,TGCGCCAGCAGCCAACTGGGACAGGGACGTCAGCCCCAGCATTTT
NA,NA,TRBV2,TRBJ2-7,CASSESAGRFHEQYF,TGTGCCAGCAGTGAATCGGCGGGAAGGTTCCACGAGCAGTACTTC
NA,NA,TRBV5-1,TRBJ2-3,CASSSHTADTQYF,TGCGCCAGCAGCTCCCACACCGCAGATACGCAGTATTTT
NA,TRBD2,TRBV4-3,TRBJ2-1,CASSQSIAGVRDEQFF,TGCGCCAGCAGCCAGTCGATAGCGGGAGTACGAGATGAGCAGTTCTTC
NA,TRBD1,TRBV10-1,TRBJ2-3,CASRKTGSLTDTQYF,TGCGCCAGCAGGAAGACAGGGTCTTTGACAGATACGCAGTATTTT
NA,NA,TRBV9,TRBJ2-2,CASSARVNTGELFF,TGTGCCAGCAGCGCCCGGGTGAACACCGGGGAGCTGTTTTTT
NA,NA,TRBV7-3,TRBJ2-7,CASSFLPGNEQYF,TGTGCCAGCAGCTTCCTCCCGGGAAACGAGCAGTACTTC
NA,NA,TRBV9,TRBJ2-4,CASSVGRGVGNIQYF,TGTGCCAGCAGCGTAGGTCGGGGAGTTGGGAACATTCAGTACTTC
NA,NA,TRBV5-1,TRBJ1-1,CASSRGAGTEAFF,TGCGCCAGCAGCCGGGGGGCCGGCACTGAAGCTTTCTTT
NA,NA,TRBV5-1,TRBJ1-1,CASSSLGTPNTEAFF,TGCGCCAGCAGCTCCCTAGGGACACCGAACACTGAAGCTTTCTTT
NA,TRBD2,TRBV27,TRBJ2-7,CASSPLAGGHYEQYF,TGTGCCAGCAGTCCCCTAGCGGGAGGGCACTACGAGCAGTACTTC
NA,TRBD2,TRBV7-9,TRBJ2-5,CASSLWVRLAVQETQYF,TGTGCCAGCAGCTTATGGGTTCGGCTAGCGGTTCAAGAGACCCAGTACTTC
NA,NA,TRBV12-1,TRBJ2-5,CASSFLEGRESQPQETQYF,TGTGCCAGCAGCTTCCTCGAAGGGCGGGAGTCCCAACCTCAAGAGACCCAGTACTTC
NA,NA,TRBV27,TRBJ2-1,CASSLYGGNSYNEQFF,TGTGCCAGCAGTTTATACGGGGGAAACTCCTACAATGAGCAGTTCTTC
once,NA,TRBV6-5,TRBJ1-5,CASSYSGTVDQPQHF,TGTGCCAGCAGTTACTCTGGTACTGTTGATCAGCCCCAGCATTTT
NA,TRBD1,TRBV5-1,TRBJ2-2,CASSRQGNTGELFF,TGCGCCAGCAGCCGACAGGGGAACACCGGGGAGCTGTTTTTT
NA,TRBD2,TRBV28,TRBJ2-1,CASSLPGLRRERNEQFF,TGTGCCAGCAGTTTACCAGGGTTACGGCGGGAGCGAAATGAGCAGTTCTTC
NA,TRBD2,TRBV7-2,TRBJ2-1,CASSTRTSGYGPTEQFF,TGTGCCAGCAGCACCCGGACTAGCGGGTACGGTCCCACTGAGCAGTTCTTC
NA,NA,TRBV29-1,TRBJ2-5,CSVVTSRETQYF,TGCAGCGTTGTAACTAGCCGGGAGACCCAGTACTTC
NA,TRBD1,TRBV5-4,TRBJ1-2,CASSYPGQGAGGYTF,TGTGCCAGCAGCTATCCGGGACAGGGGGCGGGTGGCTACACCTTC
NA,TRBD2,TRBV7-7,TRBJ2-1,CASSPGLAGGRGEQFF,TGTGCTAGCAGCCCAGGACTAGCGGGAGGGCGGGGTGAGCAGTTCTTC
NA,TRBD1,TRBV6-1,TRBJ2-2,CASSAPKGAKPGELFF,TGTGCCAGCAGTGCCCCGAAGGGGGCGAAACCGGGGGAGCTGTTTTTT
NA,NA,TRBV5-1,TRBJ1-1,CASRVGRGVNTEAFF,TGCGCCAGTAGAGTGGGTCGCGGAGTGAACACTGAAGCTTTCTTT
few,TRBD2,TRBV10-1,TRBJ2-2,CASSEGGRDTGELFF,TGCGCCAGCAGTGAGGGCGGGAGGGACACCGGGGAGCTGTTTTTT
NA,TRBD2,TRBV19,TRBJ2-1,CASSKTSGSYNEQFF,TGTGCCAGTAGTAAGACTAGCGGTTCCTACAATGAGCAGTTCTTC
NA,NA,TRBV7-2,TRBJ2-7,CASSLMTGEQYF,TGTGCCAGCAGCTTAATGACGGGCGAGCAGTACTTC
NA,TRBD2,TRBV5-4,TRBJ2-1,CASSILTSGRGDEQFF,TGTGCCAGCAGCATCCTAACTAGCGGGAGGGGGGATGAGCAGTTCTTC